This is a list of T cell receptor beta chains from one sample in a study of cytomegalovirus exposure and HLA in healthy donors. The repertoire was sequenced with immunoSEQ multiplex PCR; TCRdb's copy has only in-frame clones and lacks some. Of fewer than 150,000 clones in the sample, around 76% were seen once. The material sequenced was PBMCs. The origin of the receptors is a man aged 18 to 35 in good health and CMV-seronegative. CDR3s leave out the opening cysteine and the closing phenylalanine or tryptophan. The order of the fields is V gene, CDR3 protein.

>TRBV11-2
ASSFGHQETQY
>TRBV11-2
ASSTAGGRLF
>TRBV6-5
ASSYTGSGANVLT
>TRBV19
ASTGGTGMRNQPQH
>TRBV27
ASSLVLAGGPDEQY
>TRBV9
ASSVGAYRGKETQY
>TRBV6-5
ASSRPGQGIHEQY
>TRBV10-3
AISDAGGASEGYT
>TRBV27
ASSFPGGKQY
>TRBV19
ASSIDLFGLAGHNEQF
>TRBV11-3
ASSPGEGEVNEQY
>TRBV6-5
ASSFQGYYGYT
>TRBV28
ASSFPGLGSQETQY
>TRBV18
ASSLTTGTSGQETQY
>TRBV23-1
ASSRAGGRDGELF
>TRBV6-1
ASRDLAGDEDTQY
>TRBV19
ASSLRQGTDTQY
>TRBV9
ASSSTNRRYGYT
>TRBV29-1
SVRQGGGYEQY
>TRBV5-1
ASGTSGGWNEQF
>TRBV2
ASSDNLRLAGVSSYEQY
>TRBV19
ASKGTGAPIYGYT
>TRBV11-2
ASSLFPSYRDLYNSPLH
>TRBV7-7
ASSLGTSADTGELF
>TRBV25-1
ASCRDRGYEQY
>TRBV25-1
ASSEWAGGDNSPLH
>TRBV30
AWSVKRGAGTDTQY
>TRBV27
ASTQRNGRVSDGYT
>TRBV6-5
ASSYQGTPANEKLF
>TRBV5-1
ASSRDWGDTTDLRTGNTIY
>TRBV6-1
ASSEGLVVADTQY
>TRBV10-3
AISAGTEAF
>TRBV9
ASSVGNSGATGELF
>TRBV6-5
ASSPGTVNYEQY
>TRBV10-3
AIGPVQETQY
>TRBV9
ASSAGFATDTQY
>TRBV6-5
ASSYGTGTDTQY
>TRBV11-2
ASSLEGAGELF
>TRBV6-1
ASSEFAGMNEKLF
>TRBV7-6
ASSLVVTDPEQF
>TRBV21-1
ASSKMSRIHEQY
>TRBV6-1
ATPDTNTGELF
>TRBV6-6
ASSPSPDRGNSPLH
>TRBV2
ASSEGREGFYEQF
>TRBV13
ASSFLGDTGELF
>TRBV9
ASSDGTGTEAF
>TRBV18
ASSVGQAATNEKLF
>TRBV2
ASIRDRKFEQF
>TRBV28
ASSLWALPTEAF
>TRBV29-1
SVEDGGGRDTEAF
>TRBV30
AWMAGAHTEAF
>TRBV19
ASSMGRGSSYYEQY
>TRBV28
ASSPGTGAH
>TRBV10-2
ASSEAGVLRGSRTDTQY
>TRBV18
ASLGTLRETQY
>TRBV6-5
ASKGSKTGGRGYT
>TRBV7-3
ASSPYSNSPLH
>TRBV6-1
ASSEQVRGNQPQH
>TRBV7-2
ASSLQVSQETQY